This TCR beta chain originates from a study of blood T cell repertoires in COVID-19. Looking at the study overall: T cells, B-cell-depleted T cells, or PBMCs provided the cDNA or gDNA that served as material.

Libraries were prepared by immunoSEQ multiplex PCR; TCRdb keeps only in-frame clonotypes and omits some of them. The table lists 140,000 to 150,000 clones, roughly 78% of them singletons. V was pared by 2 bases and J by 4 bases, with 9 bases between. Germline V gene data show CDR1 as MDHEN and CDR2 as SYDVKM. CDR3 size: 14 residues. The TCR comes from a woman in her forties or fifties who had recovered from COVID-19. The sequenced material came from PBMCs or T cells enriched from blood (not recorded which). This chain links TRBV28 with TRBJ1-5, with unresolved D. The CDR3 region has the DNA TGTGCCAGCAGTTTAATATTTGAGAATCAGCCCCAGCATTTT. Translated, it gives CASSLIFENQPQHF. Complete variable domain (other parts from reference TRBV28 and TRBJ1-5): DVKVTQSSRYLVKRTGEKVFLECVQDMDHENMFWYRQDPGLGLRLIYFSYDVKMKEKGDIPEGYSVSREKKERFSLILESASTNQTSMYLCASSLIFENQPQHFGDGTRLSIL.